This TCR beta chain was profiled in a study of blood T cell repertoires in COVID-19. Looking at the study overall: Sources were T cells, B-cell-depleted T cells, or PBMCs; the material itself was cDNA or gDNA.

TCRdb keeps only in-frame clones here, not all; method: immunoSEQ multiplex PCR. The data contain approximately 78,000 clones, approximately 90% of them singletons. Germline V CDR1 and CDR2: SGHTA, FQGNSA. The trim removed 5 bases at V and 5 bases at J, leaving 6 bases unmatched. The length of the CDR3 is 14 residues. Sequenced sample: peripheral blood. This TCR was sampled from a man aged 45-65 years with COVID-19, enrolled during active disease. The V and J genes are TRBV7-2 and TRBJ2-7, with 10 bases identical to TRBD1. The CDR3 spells CASSVGTGAHEQYF. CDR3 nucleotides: TGTGCCAGCAGCGTGGGGACAGGGGCCCACGAGCAGTACTTC.